This TCR beta chain comes out of a study of blood T cell repertoires in COVID-19. In the study overall: Samples of COVID-19 (acute and convalescent) were obtained from the United States, Italy and Spain. From T cells, B-cell-depleted T cells, or PBMCs came the material, which was cDNA or gDNA.

The repertoire was sequenced with immunoSEQ multiplex PCR; TCRdb's copy has only in-frame clones and lacks some. There are roughly 290,000 clones in the sample; approximately 83% occur only once, and roughly 4.3% lies in the top ten. CDR3 length: 13 residues. Trimming removed 3 bases from V and 8 bases from J, with 10 bases in between. Germline V CDR1 and CDR2: LGHDT, YNNKEL (reference sequence). Enrolled through a virtual design, the participants were between about 18 and 100 years of age and came from 24 US areas. Categorization into cohorts depended on clinical history that participants reported. Sequencing input: PBMCs or T cells enriched from blood (not recorded which). The V gene is TRBV3-1 (or the pseudogene TRBV3-2), the J gene TRBJ1-4; maybe TRBD1 (5 bases). The TCR was taken from a woman aged 25 to 39 who had recovered from COVID-19. As DNA, the CDR3 is TGTGCCAGCAGCCAGACCGGGGGGGAAAAACTGTTTTTT. Encoded protein: CASSQTGGEKLFF.